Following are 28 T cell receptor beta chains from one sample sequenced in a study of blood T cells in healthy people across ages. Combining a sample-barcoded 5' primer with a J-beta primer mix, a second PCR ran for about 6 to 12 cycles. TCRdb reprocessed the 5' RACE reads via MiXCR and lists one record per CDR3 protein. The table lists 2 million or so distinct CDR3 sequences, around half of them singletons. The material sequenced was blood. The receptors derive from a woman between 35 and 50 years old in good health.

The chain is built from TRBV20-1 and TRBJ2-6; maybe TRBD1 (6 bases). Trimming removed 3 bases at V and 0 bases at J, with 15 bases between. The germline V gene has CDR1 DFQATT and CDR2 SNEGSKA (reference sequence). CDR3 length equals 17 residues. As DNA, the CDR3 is TGCAGTGCTAGCCCACAGGGCTATGGCTCTGGGGCCAACGTCCTGACTTTC. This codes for CSASPQGYGSGANVLTF.

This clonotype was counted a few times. The CDR3, as DNA: TGCAGTGCTTTTGACTCAGCCTCGGGGTACGAGCAGTACTTC. It yields the protein CSAFDSASGYEQYF. The chain has TRBV20-1 and TRBJ2-7; perhaps TRBD2 as D (5 bases). V lost 5 bases, J lost 4 bases, and 18 bases lay in between. The CDR3 consists of 14 residues. In germline, CDR1 is DFQATT, CDR2 SNEGSKA (reference sequence).

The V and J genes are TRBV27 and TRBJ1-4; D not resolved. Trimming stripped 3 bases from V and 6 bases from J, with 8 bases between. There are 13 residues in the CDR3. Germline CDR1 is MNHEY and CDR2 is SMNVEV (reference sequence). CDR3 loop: CASSFVRDEKLFF. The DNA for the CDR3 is TGTGCCAGCAGTTTTGTCCGCGATGAAAAACTGTTTTTT.

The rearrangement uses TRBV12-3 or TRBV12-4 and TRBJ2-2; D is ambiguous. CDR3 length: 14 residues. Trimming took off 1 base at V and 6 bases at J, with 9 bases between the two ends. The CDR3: CASSLEEVAGELFF. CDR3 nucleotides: TGTGCCAGCAGTTTAGAGGAAGTTGCCGGGGAGCTGTTTTTT.

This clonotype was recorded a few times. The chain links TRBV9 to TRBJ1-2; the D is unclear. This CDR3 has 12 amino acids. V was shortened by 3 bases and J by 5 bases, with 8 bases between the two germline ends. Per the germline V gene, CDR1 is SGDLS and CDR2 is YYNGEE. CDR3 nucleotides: TGTGCCAGCAGCGCAGAGGAGTATGGCTACACCTTC. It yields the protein CASSAEEYGYTF.

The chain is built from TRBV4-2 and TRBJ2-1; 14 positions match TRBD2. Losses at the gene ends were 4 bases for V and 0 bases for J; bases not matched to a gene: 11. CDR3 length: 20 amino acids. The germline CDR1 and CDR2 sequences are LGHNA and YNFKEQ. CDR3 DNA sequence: TGTGCCAGCAGCCCGATGACTAGCGGGGGGGCCAGGAGCTCCTACAATGAGCAGTTCTTC. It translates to CASSPMTSGGARSSYNEQFF.

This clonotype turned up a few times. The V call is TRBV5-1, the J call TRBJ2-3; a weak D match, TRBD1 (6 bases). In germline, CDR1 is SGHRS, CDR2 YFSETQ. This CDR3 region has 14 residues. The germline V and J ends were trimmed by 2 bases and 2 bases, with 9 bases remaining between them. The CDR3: CASSFGQHTDTQYF. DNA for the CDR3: TGCGCCAGCAGCTTTGGACAGCACACAGATACGCAGTATTTT.

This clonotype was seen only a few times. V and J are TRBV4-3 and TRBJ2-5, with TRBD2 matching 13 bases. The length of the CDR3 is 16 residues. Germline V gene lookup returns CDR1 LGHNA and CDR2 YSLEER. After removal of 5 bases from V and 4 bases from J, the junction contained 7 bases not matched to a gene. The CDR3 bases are TGCGCCAGCAGCGACCGGGGACTAGCGGGGAGAGAGACCCAGTACTTC. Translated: CASSDRGLAGRETQYF.

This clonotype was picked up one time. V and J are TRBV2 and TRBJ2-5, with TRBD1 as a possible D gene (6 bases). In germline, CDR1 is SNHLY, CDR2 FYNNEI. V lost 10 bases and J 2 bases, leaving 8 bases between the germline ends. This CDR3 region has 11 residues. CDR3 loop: CANRVQETQYF. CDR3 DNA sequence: TGTGCCAACAGGGTACAAGAGACCCAGTACTTC. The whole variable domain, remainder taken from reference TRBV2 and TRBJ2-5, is EPEVTQTPSHQVTQMGQEVILRCVPISNHLYFYWYRQILGQKVEFLVSFYNNEISEKSEIFDDQFSVERPDGSNFTLKIRSTKLEDSAMYFCANRVQETQYFGPGTRLLVL.

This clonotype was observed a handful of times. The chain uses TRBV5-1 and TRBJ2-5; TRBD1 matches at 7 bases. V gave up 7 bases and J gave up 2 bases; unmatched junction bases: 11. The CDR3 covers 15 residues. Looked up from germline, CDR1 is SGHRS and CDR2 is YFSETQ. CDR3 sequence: CASGTHPGQQETQYF. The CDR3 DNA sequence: TGCGCCAGCGGCACTCATCCGGGACAGCAAGAGACCCAGTACTTC.

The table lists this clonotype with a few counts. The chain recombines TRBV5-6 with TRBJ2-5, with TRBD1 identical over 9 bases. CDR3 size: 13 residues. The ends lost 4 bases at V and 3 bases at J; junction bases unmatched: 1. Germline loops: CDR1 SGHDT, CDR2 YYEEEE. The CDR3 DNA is TGTGCCAGCAGCGGACAGGGGAAAGAGACCCAGTACTTC. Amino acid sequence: CASSGQGKETQYF.

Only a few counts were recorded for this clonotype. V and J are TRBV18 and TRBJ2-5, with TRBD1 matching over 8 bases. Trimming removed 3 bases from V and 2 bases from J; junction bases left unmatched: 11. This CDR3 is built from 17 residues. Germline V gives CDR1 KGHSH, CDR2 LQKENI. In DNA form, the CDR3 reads TGTGCCAGCTCACCCGCGCCGGACAGGGCGGATCAAGAGACCCAGTACTTC. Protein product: CASSPAPDRADQETQYF.

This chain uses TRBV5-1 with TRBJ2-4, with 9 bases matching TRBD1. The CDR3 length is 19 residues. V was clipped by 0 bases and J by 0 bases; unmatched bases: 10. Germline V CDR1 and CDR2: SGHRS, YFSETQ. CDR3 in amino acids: CASSLDGTGYELAKNIQYF. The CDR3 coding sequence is TGCGCCAGCAGCTTGGACGGGACAGGGTACGAACTAGCCAAAAACATTCAGTACTTC.

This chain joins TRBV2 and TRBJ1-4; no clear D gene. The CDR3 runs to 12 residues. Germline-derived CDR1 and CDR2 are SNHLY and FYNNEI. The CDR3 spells CASQIGGEKLFF. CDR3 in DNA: TGTGCTTCCCAGATAGGTGGTGAAAAACTGTTTTTT. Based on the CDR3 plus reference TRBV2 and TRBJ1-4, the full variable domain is EPEVTQTPSHQVTQMGQEVILRCVPISNHLYFYWYRQILGQKVEFLVSFYNNEISEKSEIFDDQFSVERPDGSNFTLKIRSTKLEDSAMYFCASQIGGEKLFFGSGTQLSVL.

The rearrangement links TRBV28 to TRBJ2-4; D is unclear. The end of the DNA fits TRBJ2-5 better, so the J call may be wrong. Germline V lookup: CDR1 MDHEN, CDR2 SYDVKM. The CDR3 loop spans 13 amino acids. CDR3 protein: CASSLHGKETQYF. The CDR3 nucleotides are TGTGCCAGCAGTTTACACGGTAAAGAGACCCAGTACTTC.

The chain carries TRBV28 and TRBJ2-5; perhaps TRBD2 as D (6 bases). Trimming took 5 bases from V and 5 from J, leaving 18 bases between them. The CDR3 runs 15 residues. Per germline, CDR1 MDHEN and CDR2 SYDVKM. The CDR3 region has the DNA TGTGCCAGCAGTCAAGTAGTGACTAGTGGGGAGACCCAGTACTTC. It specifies CASSQVVTSGETQYF.

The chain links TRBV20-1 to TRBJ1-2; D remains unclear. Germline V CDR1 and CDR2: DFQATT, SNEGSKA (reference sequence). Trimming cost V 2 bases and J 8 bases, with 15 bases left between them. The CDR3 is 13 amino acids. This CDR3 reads CSARPPFLNGYTF. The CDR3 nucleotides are TGCAGTGCTAGACCCCCCTTTCTGAACGGCTACACCTTC.

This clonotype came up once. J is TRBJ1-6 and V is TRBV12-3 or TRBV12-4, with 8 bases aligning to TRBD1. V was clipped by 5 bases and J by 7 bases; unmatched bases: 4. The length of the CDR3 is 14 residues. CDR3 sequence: CASSQGAKNSPLHF. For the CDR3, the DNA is TGTGCCAGCAGTCAGGGGGCTAAAAATTCACCCCTCCACTTT.

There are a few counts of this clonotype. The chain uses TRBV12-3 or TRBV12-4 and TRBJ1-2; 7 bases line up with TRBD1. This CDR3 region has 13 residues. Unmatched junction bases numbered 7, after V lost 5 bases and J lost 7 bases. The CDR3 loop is CASSEGQQPGYTF. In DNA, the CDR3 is TGTGCCAGCAGTGAGGGACAGCAGCCTGGCTACACCTTC.

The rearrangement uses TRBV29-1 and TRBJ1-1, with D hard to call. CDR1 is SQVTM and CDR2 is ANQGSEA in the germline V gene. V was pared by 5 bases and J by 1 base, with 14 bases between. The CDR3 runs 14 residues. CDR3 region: CSVPHPGQNTEAFF. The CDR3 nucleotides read TGCAGCGTTCCTCACCCGGGTCAGAACACTGAAGCTTTCTTT.

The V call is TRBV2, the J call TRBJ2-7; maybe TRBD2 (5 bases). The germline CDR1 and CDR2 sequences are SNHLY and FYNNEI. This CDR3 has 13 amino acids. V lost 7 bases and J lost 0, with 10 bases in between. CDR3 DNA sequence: TGTGCCAGCAAGGGAGCAGGCTCCTACGAGCAGTACTTC. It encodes CASKGAGSYEQYF.

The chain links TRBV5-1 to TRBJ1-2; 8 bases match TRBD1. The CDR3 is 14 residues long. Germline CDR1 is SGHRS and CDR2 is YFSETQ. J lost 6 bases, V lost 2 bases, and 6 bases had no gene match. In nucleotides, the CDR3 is TGCGCCAGCAGCTTTTCAGGGGGCGCGAATGGCTACACCTTC. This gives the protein CASSFSGGANGYTF.

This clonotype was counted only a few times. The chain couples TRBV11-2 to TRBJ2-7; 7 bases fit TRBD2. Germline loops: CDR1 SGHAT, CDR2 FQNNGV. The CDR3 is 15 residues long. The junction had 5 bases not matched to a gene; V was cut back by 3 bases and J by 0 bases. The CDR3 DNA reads TGTGCCAGCAGCTTCACCGGACTAGGCTCCTACGAGCAGTACTTC. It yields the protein CASSFTGLGSYEQYF.

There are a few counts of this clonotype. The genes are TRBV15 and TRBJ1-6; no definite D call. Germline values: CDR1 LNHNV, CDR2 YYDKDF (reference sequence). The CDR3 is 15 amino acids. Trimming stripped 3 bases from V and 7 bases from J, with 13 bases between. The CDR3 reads CATSSPREVNSPLHF. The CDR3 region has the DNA TGTGCCACCAGCAGCCCACGAGAAGTCAATTCACCCCTCCACTTT.

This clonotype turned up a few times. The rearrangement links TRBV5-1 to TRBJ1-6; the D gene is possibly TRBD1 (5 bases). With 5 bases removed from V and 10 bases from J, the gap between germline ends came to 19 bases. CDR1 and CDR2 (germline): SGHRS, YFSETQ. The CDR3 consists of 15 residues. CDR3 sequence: CASRRESREESPLHF. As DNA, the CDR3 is TGCGCCAGCAGGAGGGAGAGCAGGGAGGAATCACCCCTCCACTTT.

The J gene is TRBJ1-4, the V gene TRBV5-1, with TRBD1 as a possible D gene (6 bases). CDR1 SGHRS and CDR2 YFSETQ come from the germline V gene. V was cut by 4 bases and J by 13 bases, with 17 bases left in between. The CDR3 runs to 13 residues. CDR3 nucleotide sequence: TGCGCCAGCAGCCCGGACAGCTCCCCTCGACTGTTTTTT. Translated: CASSPDSSPRLFF.

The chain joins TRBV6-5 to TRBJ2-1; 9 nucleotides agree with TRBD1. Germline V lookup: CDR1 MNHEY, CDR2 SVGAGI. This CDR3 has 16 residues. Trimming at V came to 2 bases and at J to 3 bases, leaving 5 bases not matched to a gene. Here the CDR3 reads CASSYHGTGLYNEQFF. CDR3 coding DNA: TGTGCCAGCAGTTACCACGGGACAGGGCTCTACAATGAGCAGTTCTTC.

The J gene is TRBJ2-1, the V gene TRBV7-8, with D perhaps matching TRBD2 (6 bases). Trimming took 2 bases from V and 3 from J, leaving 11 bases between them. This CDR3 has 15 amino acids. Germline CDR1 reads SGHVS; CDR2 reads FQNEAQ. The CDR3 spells CASSLLARDYNEQFF. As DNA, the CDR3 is TGTGCCAGCAGCTTACTAGCGAGAGACTACAATGAGCAGTTCTTC.